Listed below are T cell receptor beta chains from one sample, sequenced in a study of blood T cells in healthy people across ages. TCRdb fed the 5' RACE reads into MiXCR, producing one record per CDR3 protein. This sample has about 800,000 distinct CDR3 sequences, with roughly 25% found just once. The same data also went into a second study, on T cells of mothers and their children.

The sequencing input was blood. All receptors come from a boy between 10 and 17 years old in good health. CDR3s include the opening cysteine and the closing phenylalanine or tryptophan. D genes are given only for firm matches. Size tells how often a clone was seen (once, few, many) or the class of an expanded clone, and some rows leave it out.

j_call d_call v_call clone_size cdr3_aa
TRBJ2-5 - TRBV15 - CATSDQSGVMETQYF
TRBJ2-7 - TRBV12-3/TRBV12-4 - CASSFSVEGYEQYF
TRBJ2-7 - TRBV29-1 many CSVEGQALNSYEQYF
TRBJ2-5 TRBD1 TRBV20-1 - CSADKDRHQETQYF
TRBJ2-7 - TRBV27 few CASSPIRDNPYEQYF
TRBJ2-1 - TRBV5-1 many CASSLFSGVLNEQFF
- - TRBV27 - CASSLLGLTGAYEQYF
- TRBD1 TRBV6-1 - CASSRGQTTSSYEQYF
TRBJ1-6 - TRBV4-1 few CASSQDAGMGSPLHF
TRBJ2-5 - TRBV20-1 - CSAKIMGVSAVTQYF
TRBJ2-7 TRBD1 TRBV7-9 few CASSPTGGTGDSYEQYF
TRBJ2-1 TRBD2 TRBV12-3/TRBV12-4 - CASSFRLAGGPGNEQFF
TRBJ1-2 TRBD1 TRBV6-6 - CASSYSISGQGYGYTF
TRBJ2-5 TRBD2 TRBV5-1 few CASSLTSGNQETQYF
TRBJ1-1 - TRBV6-5 - CASSYYGAEAFF
- TRBD2 TRBV28 few CASSFVLGGRAGNEQFF
TRBJ2-5 TRBD2 TRBV10-3 - CATGALPGTSGVETQYF
TRBJ1-2 TRBD1 TRBV5-1 - CASSYQGQPYGYTF
TRBJ1-4 TRBD1 TRBV7-9 - CASSPGQQLFF
- TRBD1 TRBV4-1 few CASSQGQGMETQYF
TRBJ2-5 - TRBV12-3/TRBV12-4 - CASRAHAQETQYF
- - TRBV7-2 - CASSYSGPKAEQYF
TRBJ1-4 - TRBV5-6 many CASSLWVDEKLFF
TRBJ2-7 - TRBV7-2 few CASSLSSTSLHF
TRBJ2-3 - TRBV29-1 many CSVDGLSAPFTDTQYF
TRBJ2-5 TRBD2 TRBV7-2 - CASSLALAGGQQYF
TRBJ2-3 TRBD2 TRBV11-2 - CASSSQHPQTSGAPTDTQYF
TRBJ2-4 TRBD2 TRBV6-1 - CASSEARGDIQYF
TRBJ2-7 TRBD1 TRBV29-1 few CSVTGGDSYEQYF
TRBJ2-1 TRBD2 TRBV2 - CASNLAGLNNEQFF
TRBJ1-6 TRBD1 TRBV20-1 few CSASDWTGPPLHF
- - TRBV27 - CASSGMDSAYEQYF
TRBJ2-1 - TRBV27 - CASSLYWSSYNEQFF
TRBJ2-3 TRBD2 TRBV20-1 - CSARDRWASGGWTDTQYF
TRBJ2-4 TRBD2 TRBV11-2 few CASSSGRLAGAKNIQYF
TRBJ1-1 - TRBV27 few CASSFSGGASPTTEAFF
TRBJ2-5 - TRBV7-2 - CASSLMAGNQETQYF
TRBJ1-1 - TRBV10-3 few CAISPGGTMNTEAFF
TRBJ2-1 - TRBV28 - CASLPISSYNEQFF
TRBJ2-1 - TRBV5-1 - CASSSTTNNEQFF
TRBJ1-5 - TRBV6-2/TRBV6-3 few CASTLGGDQPQHF